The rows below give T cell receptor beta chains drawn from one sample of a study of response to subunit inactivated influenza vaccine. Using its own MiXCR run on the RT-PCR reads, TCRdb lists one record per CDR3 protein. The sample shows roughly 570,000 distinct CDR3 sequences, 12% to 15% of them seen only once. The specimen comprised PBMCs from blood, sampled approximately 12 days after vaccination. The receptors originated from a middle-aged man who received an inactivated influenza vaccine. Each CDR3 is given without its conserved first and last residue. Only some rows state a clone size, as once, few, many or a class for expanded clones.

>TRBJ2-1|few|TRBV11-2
ASSLNPMSSYNEQF
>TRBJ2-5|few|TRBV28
ASSRAGTSGTRETQY
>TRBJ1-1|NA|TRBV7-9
ASSLGFTGTTEAF
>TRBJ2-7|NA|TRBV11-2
ASSFRQDRAYEQY
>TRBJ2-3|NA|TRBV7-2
ASSLAGSGRVKDTQY
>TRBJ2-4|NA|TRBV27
ASPSGGNIQY
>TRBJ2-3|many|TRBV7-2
ASSLSATDTQY
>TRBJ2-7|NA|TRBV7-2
ASSFPGTIYEQY
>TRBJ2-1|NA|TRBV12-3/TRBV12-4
ASSLIHNEQF
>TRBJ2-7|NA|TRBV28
ASRDRPGEQY
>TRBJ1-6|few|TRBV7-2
ASSLLYSPLH
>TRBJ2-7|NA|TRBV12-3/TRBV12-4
ASTRTGPRHEQY
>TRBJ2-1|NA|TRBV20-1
SAPPGPGLMF
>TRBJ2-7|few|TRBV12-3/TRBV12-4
ASSVASSYEQY
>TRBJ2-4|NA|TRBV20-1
SATTPRQLAKNIQY
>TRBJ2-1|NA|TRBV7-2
ASSTSGVSYNEQF
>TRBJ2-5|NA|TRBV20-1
SAIVGTQETQY
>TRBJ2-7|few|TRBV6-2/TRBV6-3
ASTFGAYEQY
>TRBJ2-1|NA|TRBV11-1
ASSSDSGGTYNEQF
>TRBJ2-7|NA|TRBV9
ASSVDLKTYEQY
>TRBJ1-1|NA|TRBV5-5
ASSKDMTRSNTEAF
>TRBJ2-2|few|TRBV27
ASSQTNSNTGELF
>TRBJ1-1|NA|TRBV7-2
ASSLGHGTGAGTEAF